These T cell receptor beta chains were read from a single sample in a study of OX40 agonist ivuxolimab in advanced cancers. Using immunoSEQ multiplex PCR, the repertoire was profiled, and TCRdb retains in-frame clones only, with some absent. The top ten hold about 16% of the sample, which has around 25,000 clones, around 83% seen once. The sequences come from CD4+ or CD8+ T cells sorted from blood, collected in a trial of the OX40 agonist ivuxolimab. Receptors originate from an adult with an advanced solid tumor such as melanoma, head and neck, liver or kidney cancer. The CDR3 runs from the conserved cysteine through the conserved F or W. D genes are given only for firm matches. Only part of the rows carry a size: once, few, many, or a class if the clone is expanded.

v_gene	j_gene	d_gene	abundance	CDR3nt	CDR3aa
TRBV15	TRBJ2-1	-	-	TGTGCCACCAGCAGCGGTGGGCGGGGGCCTTACAATGAGCAGTTCTTC	CATSSGGRGPYNEQFF
TRBV6-5	TRBJ2-2	-	-	TGTGCCAGCAGAACGAACACTAACACCGGGGAGCTGTTTTTT	CASRTNTNTGELFF
TRBV9	TRBJ2-2	-	few	TGTGCCAGCAGCGCAGGACAGCTGAACACCGGGGAGCTGTTTTTT	CASSAGQLNTGELFF
TRBV5-1	TRBJ1-2	-	-	TGCGCCAGCAGCTGGGACTTTTATGGCTACACCTTC	CASSWDFYGYTF
TRBV9	TRBJ2-1	TRBD2	-	TGTGCCAGCAGCCCTCCTGGGACTAGCGGGGCCAATGAGCAGTTCTTC	CASSPPGTSGANEQFF
TRBV4-3	TRBJ1-1	TRBD1	-	TGCGCCAGCAGCTCTTTGGGCGGGACAGGCTCCACTGAAGCTTTCTTT	CASSSLGGTGSTEAFF
TRBV7-9	TRBJ1-5	-	-	TGTGCCAGCAGCGCCTATAGCAATCAGCCCCAGCATTTT	CASSAYSNQPQHF
TRBV5-1	TRBJ2-3	TRBD2	-	TGCGCCAGCAGCCCCTTGGGGCTAGCGGGGAGCACAGATACGCAGTATTTT	CASSPLGLAGSTDTQYF
TRBV7-2	TRBJ1-4	-	-	TGTGCCAGCAGCTTAGCGTGGGGGCAGGGGGAAAAACTGTTTTTT	CASSLAWGQGEKLFF
TRBV6-5	TRBJ2-7	-	-	TGTGCCAGCAGTTACGGCCTTAAGGGGGGCTACGAGCAGTACTTC	CASSYGLKGGYEQYF
TRBV2	TRBJ1-5	TRBD1	-	TGTGCCAGCAGTCCGACCGGGACAGGGAATCAGCCCCAGCATTTT	CASSPTGTGNQPQHF
TRBV6-5	TRBJ2-3	TRBD2	-	TGTGCCAGCAGCTTAGCGGGGGTGGGCACAGATACGCAGTATTTT	CASSLAGVGTDTQYF
TRBV18	TRBJ2-5	TRBD1	-	TGTGCCAGCTCACCAGGGACAGGATCTCAAGAGACCCAGTACTTC	CASSPGTGSQETQYF
TRBV4-3	TRBJ2-1	-	few	TGCGCCAGCAGCCAAGATCCTCAATCTGAGCAGTTCTTC	CASSQDPQSEQFF
TRBV14	TRBJ2-2	-	-	TGTGCCAGCAGCCAGAGGTTCACCGGGGAGCTGTTTTTT	CASSQRFTGELFF
TRBV7-3	TRBJ2-3	-	-	TGTGCCAGCAGCCCCCGCGGGGGGCGCAGGGGGTGGTACACAGATACGCAGTATTTT	CASSPRGGRRGWYTDTQYF
TRBV9	TRBJ2-5	-	few	TGTGCCAGCAGCGTAGGGGGCACTCAAGAGACCCAGTACTTC	CASSVGGTQETQYF
TRBV18	TRBJ1-4	-	-	TGTGCCAGCTCACCACCCTCCCGTGGGGGGTTAAATGAAAAACTGTTTTTT	CASSPPSRGGLNEKLFF
TRBV10-3	TRBJ2-1	-	-	TGTGCCATCAGTGAGGCGGGGACACACAATGAGCAGTTCTTC	CAISEAGTHNEQFF
TRBV7-8	TRBJ2-5	TRBD2	-	TGTGCCAGCAGCAATCAGCGGGGTCAGTACCAAGAGACCCAGTACTTC	CASSNQRGQYQETQYF
TRBV27	TRBJ1-6	-	-	TGTGCCACCTCAAGGGTTTTGAATTCACCCCTCCACTTT	CATSRVLNSPLHF
TRBV9	TRBJ1-1	-	once	TGTGCCAGCAGCGCAGTAGCCGGACAGAGAGGGGGTGAAGCTTTCTTT	CASSAVAGQRGGEAFF
TRBV7-3	TRBJ2-2	TRBD2	-	TGTGCCAGCAGCTCCCTAGCGGGAGTTTCGAACACCGGGGAGCTGTTTTTT	CASSSLAGVSNTGELFF
TRBV4-3	TRBJ2-1	TRBD2	-	TGCGCCAGCAGCCAATTCCTAAGCGGGAGGGGCGATGAGCAGTTCTTC	CASSQFLSGRGDEQFF
TRBV9	TRBJ2-7	TRBD2	-	TGTGCCAGCAGCCCCTTAGCGGGAGCTTCCTACGAGCAGTACTTC	CASSPLAGASYEQYF
TRBV9	TRBJ2-2	-	-	TGTGCCAGCAGCGTAGCACAGGGTAATACCGGGGAGCTGTTTTTT	CASSVAQGNTGELFF
TRBV6-1	TRBJ2-7	-	-	TGTGCCAGCAGTTTAAGTCCCTCCTACGAGCAGTACTTC	CASSLSPSYEQYF
TRBV25-1	TRBJ2-1	-	-	TGTGCCAGCAGTGGATTAAGGGAAATCGATGAGCAGTTCTTC	CASSGLREIDEQFF
TRBV27	TRBJ1-5	-	-	TGTGCCAGCAGTTCAAAACCGGGTAGGCAGGGAGAAGATCAGCCCCAGCATTTT	CASSSKPGRQGEDQPQHF
TRBV5-1	TRBJ1-1	-	-	TGCGCCAGCAGGTGGGGGAAGAACACTGAAGCTTTCTTT	CASRWGKNTEAFF
TRBV4-3	TRBJ2-5	-	-	TGCGCCAGCAGCCAGGATATTACAAAAGAGACCCAGTACTTC	CASSQDITKETQYF
TRBV28	TRBJ2-7	TRBD2	-	TGTGCCAGCAAGGCGGGAGGGCCTTACGAGCAGTACTTC	CASKAGGPYEQYF
TRBV4-3	TRBJ2-5	-	-	TGCGCCAGCAGCCAAGACTGGACTTCCCAAGAGACCCAGTACTTC	CASSQDWTSQETQYF
TRBV6-4	TRBJ2-1	TRBD2	once	TGTGCCAGCAGTCTGGGGACTACCGGCTATGAGCAGTTCTTC	CASSLGTTGYEQFF
TRBV11-3	TRBJ1-1	-	-	TGTGCCAGCAGCTTAGATTTGGTGCGTCAAGCTTTCTTT	CASSLDLVRQAFF
TRBV5-1	TRBJ2-3	-	-	TGCGCCAGCAGCTTGGACACGGGGAGCACAGATACGCAGTATTTT	CASSLDTGSTDTQYF
TRBV11-3	TRBJ2-3	-	-	TGTGCCAGCAGTGACAGTTTCTACACAGATACGCAGTATTTT	CASSDSFYTDTQYF
TRBV5-1	TRBJ2-3	TRBD2	-	TGCGCCAGCAGGTGGACTAGCGGGGCTACAGATACGCAGTATTTT	CASRWTSGATDTQYF
TRBV2	TRBJ1-5	-	-	TGTGCCAGCAGTGGACGTACCTTTGGCAATCAGCCCCAGCATTTT	CASSGRTFGNQPQHF
TRBV6-5	TRBJ2-3	-	-	TGTGCCAGCAAGTTCAGGGGAGATACGCAGTATTTT	CASKFRGDTQYF
TRBV25-1	TRBJ2-7	-	-	TGTGCCAGCAGCGTAAGTTCAGGCACCGCCTACGAGCAGTACTTC	CASSVSSGTAYEQYF
TRBV2	TRBJ2-7	-	-	TGTGCCAGCAGTGTTTCGTGGACAGACTCCTACGAGCAGTACTTC	CASSVSWTDSYEQYF
TRBV29-1	TRBJ2-7	-	-	TGCAGCGTTGGGGCAAGCCCTTCCTACGAGCAGTACTTC	CSVGASPSYEQYF
TRBV2	TRBJ2-3	-	-	TGTGCCAGCAGGACAGCGACGCAGTATTTT	CASRTATQYF
TRBV7-8	TRBJ2-7	-	-	TGTGCCAGCAGCTTAGTCGAAGACAGCTACGAGCAGTACTTC	CASSLVEDSYEQYF
TRBV29-1	TRBJ2-3	TRBD1	-	TGCAGCGCCGGCCGGGACAGTAGGACAGATACGCAGTATTTT	CSAGRDSRTDTQYF